The 17 T cell receptor beta chains reported below all come from one sample, sequenced in a study of T cell responses to AZD1222 COVID-19 vaccine. Generated by immunoSEQ multiplex PCR, the TCRdb table keeps only in-frame clones and is missing some. This table holds more than 90,000 clones, around 84% found once. Sequenced material: peripheral blood, taken on day 0 of AZD1222 vaccination. The receptors were sampled from an adult in good health.

J is TRBJ2-2 and V is TRBV7-3; D remains ambiguous. V dropped 5 bases and J dropped 0 bases, with 7 bases sitting between them. This CDR3 has 14 amino acids. Per the germline V gene, CDR1 is SGHTA and CDR2 is FQGTGA. CDR3 in DNA: TGTGCCAGCAGCCAACAGACGAACACCGGGGAGCTGTTTTTT. This codes for CASSQQTNTGELFF.

This chain links TRBV30 with TRBJ1-1; no reliable D call. The CDR3 is 10 amino acids. Per germline, CDR1 GTSNPN and CDR2 SVGIG (reference sequence). The CDR3 spells CVLGNTEAFF. Written as DNA, the CDR3 is TGTGTGTTGGGGAACACTGAAGCTTTCTTT.

This clone was seen repeatedly, ten times or more. The chain has TRBV6-1 and TRBJ1-2; D possibly corresponds to TRBD1 (5 bases). The CDR3 runs 15 residues. V was shortened by 2 bases and J by 4 bases, with 14 bases between the two germline ends. The germline V gene encodes CDR1 MNHNS and CDR2 SASEGT. The CDR3: CASSERGGGAYGYTF. CDR3 sequence (DNA): TGTGCCAGCAGTGAACGGGGGGGAGGAGCCTATGGCTACACCTTC.

The chain joins TRBV28 to TRBJ1-1; tentatively, D is TRBD1 (6 bases). Trimming left V 4 bases short and J 6 bases short, with 18 bases between. Germline V gene lookup returns CDR1 MDHEN and CDR2 SYDVKM. CDR3 length equals 15 residues. CDR3 loop: CASSSNRVRSPEAFF. DNA for the CDR3: TGTGCCAGCAGTTCGAACAGGGTCCGTTCCCCTGAAGCTTTCTTT.

The V call is TRBV14, the J call TRBJ1-5, with 7 bases aligning to TRBD1. Germline trimming cut 4 bases from V and 11 bases from J; bases unmatched to any gene: 11. This CDR3 spans 14 amino acids. Germline V gene data show CDR1 as SGHDN and CDR2 as FVKESK. CDR3 region: CASSPGTAEGAQHF. The CDR3 bases are TGTGCCAGCAGCCCCGGGACAGCTGAGGGGGCCCAGCATTTT.

The CDR3 DNA sequence: TGTGCCAGCAGCCCCGGACAGGGAGGAGGCTACACCTTC. Protein product: CASSPGQGGGYTF. V is TRBV12-3 or TRBV12-4 and J is TRBJ1-2, with TRBD1 identical over 8 bases. The CDR3 is made up of 13 amino acids. Germline trimming cut 6 bases from V and 8 bases from J; bases unmatched to any gene: 8.

This chain uses TRBV28 with TRBJ2-7; 7 positions match TRBD1. Trimming at V came to 1 base and at J to 7 bases, leaving 10 bases not matched to a gene. Germline values: CDR1 MDHEN, CDR2 SYDVKM. This CDR3 is 15 amino acids long. The CDR3 spells CASSLLGQVDMEQYF. As DNA, the CDR3 is TGTGCCAGCAGTTTATTAGGACAGGTGGACATGGAGCAGTACTTC.

The chain couples TRBV2 to TRBJ1-5; unclear D gene. Germline V gene lookup returns CDR1 SNHLY and CDR2 FYNNEI. The CDR3 contains 15 residues. V was trimmed by 6 bases and J by 0 bases, leaving 12 bases between them. Written as DNA, the CDR3 is TGTGCCAGCAGCCTTGGAGGTTATAGCAATCAGCCCCAGCATTTT. The encoded protein is CASSLGGYSNQPQHF.

This rearrangement joins TRBV7-2 to TRBJ2-7; the D gene is possibly TRBD1 (5 bases). This CDR3 comprises 12 residues. V was cut by 1 base and J by 7 bases, with 8 bases left in between. Germline V lookup: CDR1 SGHTA, CDR2 FQGNSA. As DNA, the CDR3 is TGTGCCAGCAGCTTAGAAGGGGTTGAGCAGTACTTC. It is translated as CASSLEGVEQYF.

The V call is TRBV29-1, the J call TRBJ2-4; D may be TRBD2 (5 bases). This CDR3 spans 13 amino acids. V was clipped by 3 bases and J by 2 bases, with 8 bases between them. In germline, CDR1 is SQVTM, CDR2 ANQGSEA. For the CDR3, the DNA is TGCAGCGTTGAGGAGGTGACCAAAAACATTCAGTACTTC. Protein product: CSVEEVTKNIQYF.

The rearrangement uses TRBV27 and TRBJ1-3, with D tentatively TRBD1 (6 bases). The CDR3 has 14 residues. Trimming shortened V by 6 bases and J by 3 bases, and 12 bases separated the two germline ends. CDR1 and CDR2 from the germline V gene are MNHEY and SMNVEV (reference sequence). CDR3 protein: CASRKGGGGNTIYF. The CDR3 nucleotides are TGTGCCAGCAGGAAGGGGGGAGGTGGAAACACCATATATTTT.

In nucleotides, the CDR3 is TGTGCCAGCCTCGGGACAGACACTGAAGCTTTCTTT. Translating gives CASLGTDTEAFF. The chain couples TRBV10-3 to TRBJ1-1; 7 bases are a match to TRBD1. The length of the CDR3 is 12 residues. The ends lost 10 bases at V and 3 bases at J; junction bases unmatched: 5. From germline, CDR1 is ENHRY and CDR2 SYGVKD.

The chain uses TRBV5-1 and TRBJ2-1; 11 nucleotides align to TRBD2. With 7 bases clipped from V and 5 bases from J, the junction kept 2 bases outside the gene matches. CDR1 is SGHRS and CDR2 is YFSETQ in the germline V gene. There are 13 residues in the CDR3. The CDR3 bases are TGCGCCAGCGGGGGACTAGCGGACAATGAGCAGTTCTTC. It translates to CASGGLADNEQFF.

The V gene is TRBV24-1, the J gene TRBJ1-1; D is unclear. Germline CDR1 reads KGHDR; CDR2 reads SFDVKD. The CDR3 consists of 12 residues. The ends were cut back, 4 bases at V and 3 bases at J, with 5 bases in the middle. The CDR3 loop reads CATSDVDTEAFF. The CDR3 coding sequence is TGTGCCACCAGTGACGTTGACACTGAAGCTTTCTTT.

The chain employs TRBV27 and TRBJ2-7, with D maybe TRBD2 (5 bases). Germline loops: CDR1 MNHEY, CDR2 SMNVEV (reference sequence). The V and J ends lost 5 bases and 6 bases respectively, with 14 bases between them. There are 13 residues in the CDR3. The CDR3 DNA is TGTGCCAGCAGTCTAGGAGGAGGCGCCGAGCAGTACTTC. Residues: CASSLGGGAEQYF.

J is TRBJ2-7 and V is TRBV28, with TRBD2 matching over 10 bases. Per the germline V gene, CDR1 is MDHEN and CDR2 is SYDVKM. The V segment lost 5 bases and the J segment 7 bases; nucleotides outside the gene matches: 14. This CDR3 contains 16 residues. The DNA of the CDR3 is TGTGCCAGCAGTCCCGGGGCTAGCGGGAGTGGTAGGGAGCAGTACTTC. Translated, it gives CASSPGASGSGREQYF.

In its sample, this clone was seen a few times. V usage is TRBV7-2 and J usage is TRBJ2-1; 8 bases align to TRBD2. The CDR3 is made up of 15 amino acids. CDR1 and CDR2 (germline): SGHTA, FQGNSA. J gave up 7 bases and V 1 base, and 6 bases lay outside the gene matches. The CDR3 region is CASSLGGSGTNEQFF. The CDR3 DNA follows: TGTGCCAGCAGCTTAGGGGGTAGCGGGACGAATGAGCAGTTCTTC.